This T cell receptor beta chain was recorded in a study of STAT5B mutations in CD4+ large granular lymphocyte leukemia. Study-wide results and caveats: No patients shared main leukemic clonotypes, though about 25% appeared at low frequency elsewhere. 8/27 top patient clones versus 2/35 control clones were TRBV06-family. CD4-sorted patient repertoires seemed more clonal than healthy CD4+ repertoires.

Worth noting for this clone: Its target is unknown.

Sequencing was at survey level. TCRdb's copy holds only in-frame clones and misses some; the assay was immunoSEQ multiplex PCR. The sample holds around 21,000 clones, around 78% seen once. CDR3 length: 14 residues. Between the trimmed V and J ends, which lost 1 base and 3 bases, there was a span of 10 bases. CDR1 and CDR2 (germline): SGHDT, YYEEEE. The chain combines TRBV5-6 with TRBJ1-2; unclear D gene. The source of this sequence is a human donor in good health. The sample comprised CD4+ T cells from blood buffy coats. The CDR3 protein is CASSLSGNHYGYTF. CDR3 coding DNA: TGTGCCAGCAGCTTGTCAGGTAACCACTATGGCTACACCTTC.